Below are 27 T cell receptor beta chains sequenced from a single sample in a study of early T cells in non-severe SARS-CoV-2 infection. TCRdb passed the 5' RACE reads through MiXCR, listing each CDR3 protein once. The sample lists roughly 99,000 distinct CDR3 sequences, 11% occurring once. Specimen: whole blood. Receptor source: an adult who was a healthcare worker with PCR-confirmed SARS-CoV-2 infection or an uninfected control (not recorded which).

The table lists this clonotype with many counts. The rearrangement uses TRBV10-3 and TRBJ1-5, with D uncertain. Germline V gene sequence: CDR1 ENHRY, CDR2 SYGVKD. This CDR3 has 12 residues. The ends were cut back, 6 bases at V and 7 bases at J, with 10 bases in the middle. The CDR3 DNA is TGTGCCATCAGAGAGGAGGGCCAGCCCCAGCATTTT. Translated: CAIREEGQPQHF.

This clonotype has a count of ten or more. The CDR3 nucleotides read TGCGCCAGCAGCCAAGATCCCAATCAGCCCCAGCATTTT. This sequence encodes CASSQDPNQPQHF. This chain connects TRBV4-3 to TRBJ1-5, with D hard to call. V gave up 0 bases and J gave up 3 bases, with 3 bases separating them. Germline V gene sequence: CDR1 LGHNA, CDR2 YSLEER. The CDR3 spans 13 residues.

In this sample, this clonotype turned up a few times. The chain couples TRBV29-1 to TRBJ2-5; 8 bases align to TRBD1. Germline V gene data show CDR1 as SQVTM and CDR2 as ANQGSEA. The CDR3 consists of 14 residues. The V gene end was trimmed by 6 bases and the J gene end by 1 base; junction bases not matched to a gene: 7. The CDR3 region has the DNA TGCAGCGTGAGGGGACAGGACCTCCAAGAGACCCAGTACTTC. Translating it yields CSVRGQDLQETQYF.

This clonotype was detected many times. The V and J genes are TRBV6-5 and TRBJ2-7; D possibly corresponds to TRBD2 (5 bases). Germline V gives CDR1 MNHEY, CDR2 SVGAGI. The CDR3 consists of 13 residues. Trimming took off 4 bases at V and 7 bases at J, with 14 bases between the two ends. The CDR3 loop reads CASSSATTSEQYF. The CDR3 DNA follows: TGTGCCAGCAGTTCCGCGACTACTTCTGAGCAGTACTTC.

The chain has TRBV28 and TRBJ2-1; 11 nucleotides agree with TRBD1. The CDR3 consists of 16 residues. V shed 2 bases, J shed 3 bases, and the junction held 3 bases outside the gene matches. Germline CDR1 and CDR2: MDHEN and SYDVKM. The CDR3 reads CASSLLDRGHYNEQFF. The CDR3 DNA is TGTGCCAGCAGTTTACTGGACAGGGGGCACTACAATGAGCAGTTCTTC.

This clonotype has a count of ten or more. The rearrangement joins TRBV6-4 to TRBJ2-6; 8 nucleotides match TRBD2. CDR3 length: 16 residues. Germline V gives CDR1 MRHNA, CDR2 SNTAGT. V lost 5 bases, J lost 4 bases, and 7 bases stayed unmatched. CDR3 sequence (DNA): TGTGCCAGCAGTTCGGGAGGGGGGCACGGGGCCAACGTCCTGACTTTC. The encoded protein is CASSSGGGHGANVLTF.

The V gene is TRBV11-2, the J gene TRBJ2-3, with D possibly being TRBD2 (5 bases). CDR1 SGHAT and CDR2 FQNNGV come from the germline V gene. The CDR3 is 15 amino acids. V shed 4 bases and J shed 2 bases, with 13 bases lying between them. This CDR3 reads CASSYLARLTDTQYF. The DNA for the CDR3 is TGTGCCAGCAGCTACTTAGCGAGACTCACAGATACGCAGTATTTT.

This clonotype appeared many times. This chain connects TRBV10-1 to TRBJ2-5; tentative D call: TRBD1 (6 bases). V was cut by 5 bases and J by 2 bases, with 9 bases left in between. Germline V gives CDR1 WNHNN, CDR2 SYGVQD (reference sequence). This CDR3 has 13 amino acids. The DNA of the CDR3 is TGCGCCAGCAGTCGGACAGAACAAGAGACCCAGTACTTC. As protein: CASSRTEQETQYF.

The chain recombines TRBV5-1 with TRBJ2-1; D gene unclear. CDR3 length: 15 amino acids. V was pared by 0 bases and J by 0 bases, with 7 bases between. Germline V gives CDR1 SGHRS, CDR2 YFSETQ. CDR3 amino acids: CASSLAETSYNEQFF. CDR3 coding DNA: TGCGCCAGCAGCTTGGCGGAAACCTCCTACAATGAGCAGTTCTTC.

This chain joins TRBV27 and TRBJ1-1; D is possibly TRBD1 (5 bases). The CDR3 spans 13 residues. Looked up from germline, CDR1 is MNHEY and CDR2 is SMNVEV (reference sequence). Trimming pared 2 bases from V and 4 bases from J, leaving 8 bases between. CDR3 DNA sequence: TGTGCCAGCAGTTTACGGGGCAGCACTGAAGCTTTCTTT. As protein: CASSLRGSTEAFF.

With respect to this clonotype: A much larger clone sits a single nucleotide away, making a read error possible. The gene calls are TRBV28 and TRBJ2-7, with 8 bases matching TRBD2. This CDR3 has 13 residues. Unmatched junction bases numbered 11, after V lost 7 bases and J lost 9 bases. Germline values: CDR1 MDHEN, CDR2 SYDVKM. Here the CDR3 DNA reads TGTGCCAGCACCACCGGGGGAAGCGGGGGGCAGTACTTC. Translated, it gives CASTTGGSGGQYF.

Regarding this clonotype: A read error is possible here, since a much larger clone lies one base away. Written as DNA, the CDR3 is TGTGCCGGCAGCGTAGCTCTAGGGGTAGCGGGACAAGATACGCAGTATTTT. Protein product: CAGSVALGVAGQDTQYF. V is TRBV9 and J is TRBJ2-3, with TRBD2 identical over 8 bases. This CDR3 is built from 17 residues. Germline V gene data show CDR1 as SGDLS and CDR2 as YYNGEE.

About this clonotype: A much larger clone differs by one base, so this may be a read error. The genes are TRBV28 and TRBJ2-7; TRBD2 aligns across 7 bases. The CDR3 contains 11 residues. Looked up from germline, CDR1 is MDHEN and CDR2 is SYDVKM. V dropped 8 bases and J dropped 12; count of bases not matched to a gene: 10. The chain's CDR3 is CASGLAAKLYF. In nucleotides, the CDR3 is TGTGCCAGCGGCCTAGCGGCTAAACTGTACTTC.

This clonotype was seen a handful of times. The rearrangement links TRBV3-1 to TRBJ2-1; D not resolved. Looked up from germline, CDR1 is LGHDT and CDR2 is YNNKEL (reference sequence). V was clipped by 0 bases and J by 14 bases, with 14 bases between them. The CDR3 has 13 residues. The CDR3 here is CASSQDRPGQKFF. In DNA, the CDR3 is TGTGCCAGCAGCCAAGATCGACCAGGTCAGAAGTTCTTC.

This clonotype was detected only a few times. DNA for the CDR3: TGTGCCAGCAGCTTATGGGGGAACACCGGGGAGCTGTTTTTT. Encoded protein: CASSLWGNTGELFF. The chain joins TRBV7-2 to TRBJ2-2; D is unclear. V lost 2 bases, J lost 1 base, and 5 bases lay in between. The CDR3 consists of 14 residues. Germline CDR1 SGHTA, CDR2 FQGNSA.

This clonotype was recorded many times. The chain employs TRBV14 and TRBJ2-5; D perhaps matches TRBD2 (6 bases). V was cut by 3 bases and J by 3 bases, with 14 bases left in between. CDR1 is SGHDN and CDR2 is FVKESK in the germline V gene. The CDR3 is 15 amino acids. CDR3 amino acids: CASSHHRDSEETQYF. As DNA, the CDR3 is TGTGCCAGCAGCCATCACCGGGACTCCGAAGAGACCCAGTACTTC.

This clonotype has just a few counts. V usage is TRBV20-1 and J usage is TRBJ2-7; D may be TRBD1 (7 bases). CDR3 length equals 15 residues. In germline, CDR1 is DFQATT, CDR2 SNEGSKA (reference sequence). V was shortened by 1 base and J by 0 bases, with 13 bases between the two germline ends. This CDR3 is CSARGLRGDSYEQYF. The DNA of the CDR3 is TGCAGTGCTAGAGGTCTCAGGGGGGACTCCTACGAGCAGTACTTC.

This clonotype was seen more than once but under ten times. The CDR3 bases are TGCGCCAGCAGCCAAGGGGGCACGGATGAAAAACTGTTTTTT. This translates into CASSQGGTDEKLFF. V usage is TRBV4-1 and J usage is TRBJ1-4, with D maybe TRBD1 (5 bases). V was shortened by 1 base and J by 6 bases, with 9 bases between the two germline ends. The CDR3 totals 14 residues. CDR1 and CDR2 from the germline V gene are MGHRA and YSYEKL.

This clonotype was recorded many times. V gene TRBV12-3 or TRBV12-4 combines with J gene TRBJ2-3; 14 bases align to TRBD2. The CDR3 loop spans 14 amino acids. The V gene end was trimmed by 7 bases and the J gene end by 11 bases; junction bases not matched to a gene: 8. This chain's CDR3 is CASTGLAGDGLQYF. CDR3 bases: TGTGCCAGCACGGGACTAGCGGGAGATGGGTTGCAGTATTTT.

Ten or more counts support this clonotype. This chain connects TRBV6-4 to TRBJ2-6; D remains unclear. The CDR3 covers 15 residues. V was cut by 0 bases and J by 1 base, with 4 bases left in between. Germline lookup yields CDR1 MRHNA and CDR2 SNTAGT. The CDR3 nucleotides read TGTGCCAGCAGTGACTCGACTTCTGGGGCCAACGTCCTGACTTTC. Protein: CASSDSTSGANVLTF.

This clonotype was found many times. This chain uses TRBV2 with TRBJ1-1; D unresolved. CDR3 length: 12 residues. Trimming shortened V by 4 bases and J by 1 base, and 4 bases separated the two germline ends. Germline CDR1 is SNHLY and CDR2 is FYNNEI. The CDR3 region is CASSAGNTEAFF. The CDR3 DNA reads as TGTGCCAGCAGTGCAGGGAACACTGAAGCTTTCTTT. The complete variable domain, with remaining parts taken from reference TRBV2 and TRBJ1-1, reads EPEVTQTPSHQVTQMGQEVILRCVPISNHLYFYWYRQILGQKVEFLVSFYNNEISEKSEIFDDQFSVERPDGSNFTLKIRSTKLEDSAMYFCASSAGNTEAFFGQGTRLTVV.

There are many counts of this clonotype. This sequence joins TRBV28 and TRBJ2-7; D ambiguous. The germline CDR1 and CDR2 sequences are MDHEN and SYDVKM. Deletions cut 3 bases from V and 2 bases from J, with 8 bases between. CDR3 length equals 13 residues. The CDR3 DNA sequence: TGTGCCAGCAGTTTTCTAGACGCCTACGAGCAGTACTTC. Encoded protein: CASSFLDAYEQYF.

In this sample, this clonotype turned up a few times. The V call is TRBV28, the J call TRBJ1-5; D is uncertain. The CDR3 runs to 14 residues. The germline V gene has CDR1 MDHEN and CDR2 SYDVKM. The V and J ends lost 6 bases and 0 bases respectively, with 9 bases between them. The CDR3 DNA reads TGTGCCAGCAGCCCTAGCTTTAGCAATCAGCCCCAGCATTTT. As protein: CASSPSFSNQPQHF.

This clonotype appeared once. This chain joins TRBV27 and TRBJ2-3, with D maybe TRBD1 (5 bases). Germline values: CDR1 MNHEY, CDR2 SMNVEV (reference sequence). There are 15 residues in the CDR3. The V gene lost 1 base and the J gene lost 3 bases, with 11 bases spanning the gap. The CDR3: CASSLFPQGTDTQYF. DNA for the CDR3: TGTGCCAGCAGTTTATTCCCCCAGGGAACAGATACGCAGTATTTT.

The table lists this clonotype with many counts. V is TRBV3-1 and J is TRBJ2-5; 14 nucleotides align to TRBD2. The germline CDR1 and CDR2 sequences are LGHDT and YNNKEL (reference sequence). V lost 4 bases and J lost 4; bases outside the gene matches: 8. CDR3 length equals 17 residues. CDR3 coding DNA: TGTGCCAGCAGCCTGCAAGGGACTAGCGGGAGTGGAGAGACCCAGTACTTC. Protein product: CASSLQGTSGSGETQYF.

This clonotype was seen ten or more times. The chain couples TRBV4-3 to TRBJ2-7; TRBD1 is a possible D gene (5 bases). This CDR3 has 15 residues. Germline V CDR1 and CDR2: LGHNA, YSLEER. The V and J ends lost 1 base and 1 base respectively, with 11 bases between them. The CDR3 nucleotides are TGCGCCAGCAGCCAAGCCGAGACAGCTTCCTACGAGCAGTACTTC. Residues: CASSQAETASYEQYF.

This clonotype came up once. Here the CDR3 reads CASSWGQGGYEQYF. As DNA, the CDR3 is TGTGCCAGCAGTTGGGGGCAGGGAGGCTACGAGCAGTACTTC. The chain carries TRBV12-3 or TRBV12-4 and TRBJ2-7; D is perhaps TRBD1 or TRBD2 (6 bases each). V was cut by 4 bases and J by 3 bases, with 13 bases left in between. The CDR3 consists of 14 residues.